This TCR beta chain is from a study of blood T cell repertoires in COVID-19 (TCRdb year 2020). About the full investigation: Samples covering the acute and convalescent phases of COVID-19 were provided by collaborators in the United States, Italy and Spain. The repertoires were made available in a free public database intended to serve as a resource for research on the immune response to SARS-CoV-2. The samples were drawn from the first 160 participants of the ongoing ImmuneRACE study and from 950 to 1,500 subjects provided by 6 global collaborators. Where available, HLA class I and class II types were taken from metadata supplied by the sample provider and were not determined by assay-based typing. The material from the prospective study consisted of cDNA or gDNA derived from T cells, B-cell-depleted T cells, or PBMCs. The sample metadata nearly always contained a de-identified subject ID, COVID-19 status, age in years and sex. Subjects who had been exposed to COVID-19, were actively infected with it, or had recovered from it provided the deeply sampled blood TCRbeta repertoires that made up the dataset. What the research found in general, with its limitations: Clinical and demographic metadata were provided uncurated, with the amount varying by source and participant.

Concerning this clone: Its antigen is still unknown. No much larger clone exists at a distance of one base, and base qualities are not known.

From the germline V gene, CDR1 is LGHNT and CDR2 is FRNRAP. Inclusive of the bounding cysteine and phenylalanine, the CDR3 is 14 residues long. Left in the record is the CDR3 DNA by itself, 42 bases read in frame from the first base. V lost 1 base and J lost 4 bases, and the count of bases not matched to a germline gene is 2. The immunoSEQ Assay, a bias-controlled multiplex PCR, was used to amplify TCRbeta CDR3 regions from genomic DNA. For the original study's pipeline: The number of nucleated cells in each sample was estimated from the amplification of reference gene primers within the assay. To quantify the absolute abundance of each unique TCRbeta CDR3 rearrangement, sequence reads were collapsed and filtered. For each sample, productive Simpson clonality was calculated as the square root of Simpson's diversity index across productive rearrangements. The source is immuneACCESS, and TCRdb retained only in-frame sequences with V and J called. Part of the clones is not carried over; for the studies checked, unresolved V genes explain less than half of this, and the remainder is unexplained. The V and J calls and clone size are taken from that table; D and trimming were inferred from the DNA. The sample yields 20,000 to 25,000 clones; roughly 76% were counted once. Together, the top ten hold approximately 61% of the sample.

Each collaborating institution followed its own protocols to collect whole blood in K2EDTA tubes. Collaborator samples were shipped for TCRbeta analysis as frozen whole blood, isolated PBMCs, or DNA extracted from either sample type. This clonotype originated in a woman of 80 years or more with acute or convalescent COVID-19. The specimen was peripheral blood. The chain employs TRBV12-5 and TRBJ1-1, and TRBD1 aligns with 8 junction nucleotides. The CDR3: CASGLDRGFTEAFF. In nucleotide form, the sequence is TGTGCTAGTGGTTTGGACAGGGGGTTCACTGAAGCTTTCTTT.